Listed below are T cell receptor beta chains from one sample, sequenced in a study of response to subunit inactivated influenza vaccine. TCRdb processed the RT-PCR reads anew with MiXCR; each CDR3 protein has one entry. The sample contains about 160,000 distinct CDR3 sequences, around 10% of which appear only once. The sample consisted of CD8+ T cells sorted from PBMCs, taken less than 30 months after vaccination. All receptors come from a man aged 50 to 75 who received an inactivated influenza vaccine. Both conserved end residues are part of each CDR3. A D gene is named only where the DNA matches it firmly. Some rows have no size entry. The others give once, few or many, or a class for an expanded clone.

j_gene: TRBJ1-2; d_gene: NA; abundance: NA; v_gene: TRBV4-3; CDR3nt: TGCGCCAGCAGCCAAGAAGTCAGTTCCTATGGCTACACCTTC; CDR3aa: CASSQEVSSYGYTF
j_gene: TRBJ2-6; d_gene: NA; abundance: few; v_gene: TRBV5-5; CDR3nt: TGTGCCAGCAGCCACAGCTCTGGGGCCAACGTCCTGACTTTC; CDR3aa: CASSHSSGANVLTF
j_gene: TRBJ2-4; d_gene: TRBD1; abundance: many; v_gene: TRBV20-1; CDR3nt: TGCAGTGCTAAGGGACAGACCGTAGCCGGCTATCGAAACATTCAGTACTTC; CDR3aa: CSAKGQTVAGYRNIQYF
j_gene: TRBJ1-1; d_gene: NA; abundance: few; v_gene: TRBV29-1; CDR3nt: TGCAGCGTTGAAGAAGCCTACAAAAACACTGAAGCTTTCTTT; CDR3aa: CSVEEAYKNTEAFF
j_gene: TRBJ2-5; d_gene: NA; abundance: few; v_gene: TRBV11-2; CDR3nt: TGTGCCAGCAGCGTTGGACTTATAGGAGAGACCCAGTACTTC; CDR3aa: CASSVGLIGETQYF
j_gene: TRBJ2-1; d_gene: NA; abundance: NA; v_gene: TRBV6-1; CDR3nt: TGTGCCAGCAGGCAGGGGAGAATTGAGCAGTTCTTC; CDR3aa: CASRQGRIEQFF
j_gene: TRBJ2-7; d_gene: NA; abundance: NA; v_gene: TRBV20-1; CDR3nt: TGCAGTGCTACTGGACGGTTCTCCTACGAGCAGTACTTC; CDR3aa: CSATGRFSYEQYF
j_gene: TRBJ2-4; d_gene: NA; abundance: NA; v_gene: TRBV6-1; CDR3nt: TGTGCCAGCAGTGAAGTGGGGGAAGGGGATTCGGACATTCAGTACTTC; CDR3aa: CASSEVGEGDSDIQYF
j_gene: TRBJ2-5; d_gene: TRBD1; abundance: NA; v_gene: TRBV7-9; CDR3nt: TGTGCCAGCAGCTTAGTAGGGGACAGCCCAGAGACCCAGTACTTC; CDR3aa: CASSLVGDSPETQYF
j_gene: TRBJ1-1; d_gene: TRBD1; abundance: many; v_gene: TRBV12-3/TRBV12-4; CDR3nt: TGTGCCAGCAGTGTCGGACAGGCGAACACTGAAGCTTTCTTT; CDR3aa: CASSVGQANTEAFF
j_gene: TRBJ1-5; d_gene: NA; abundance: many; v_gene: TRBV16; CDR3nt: TGTGCCAGCAGCCAATCTCGCCGAAATAGCAATCAGCCCCAGCATTTT; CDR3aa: CASSQSRRNSNQPQHF
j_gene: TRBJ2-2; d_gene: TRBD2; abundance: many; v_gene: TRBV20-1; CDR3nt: TGCAGTGCTAGAACTCTTCTAGCGGGAGGGACTGGCGGGGAGCTGTTTTTT; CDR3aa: CSARTLLAGGTGGELFF
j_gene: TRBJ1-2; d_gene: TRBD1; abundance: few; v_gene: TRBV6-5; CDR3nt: TGTGCCAGCAGTCAAACAGGGGATGGCTACACCTTC; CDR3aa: CASSQTGDGYTF
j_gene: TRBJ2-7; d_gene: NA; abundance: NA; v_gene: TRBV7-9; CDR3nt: TGTGCCAGCAGCTTAGGCCCCGCCTTCTACGAGCAGTACTTC; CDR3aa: CASSLGPAFYEQYF
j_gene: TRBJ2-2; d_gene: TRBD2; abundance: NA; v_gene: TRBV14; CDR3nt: TGTGCCAGCAGCCGCGGGGGGGCCGGGGAGCTGTTTTTT; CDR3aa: CASSRGGAGELFF
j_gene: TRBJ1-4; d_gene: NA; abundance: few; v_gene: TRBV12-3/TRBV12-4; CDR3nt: TGTGCCAGCAGTTTAAATGAAAAACTGTTTTTT; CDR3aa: CASSLNEKLFF
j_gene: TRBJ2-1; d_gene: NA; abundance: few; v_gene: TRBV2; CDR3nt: TGTGCCAGCAGTTCTGGTATTGAGCAGTTCTTC; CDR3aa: CASSSGIEQFF
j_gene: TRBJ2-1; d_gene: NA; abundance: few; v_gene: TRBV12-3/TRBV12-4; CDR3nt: TGTGCCAGCAGTTTAACGGGCGACTACAATGAGCAGTTCTTC; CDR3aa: CASSLTGDYNEQFF
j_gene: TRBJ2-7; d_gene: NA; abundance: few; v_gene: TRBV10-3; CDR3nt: TGTGCCATCAGTGAGTCAGGGGTTGGGCGGGATCCGACCTACGAGCAGTACTTC; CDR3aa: CAISESGVGRDPTYEQYF
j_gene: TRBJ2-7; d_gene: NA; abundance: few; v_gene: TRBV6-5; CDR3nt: TGTGCCAGCAGTTCCCGACAGTCAACCCACGAGCAGTACTTC; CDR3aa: CASSSRQSTHEQYF
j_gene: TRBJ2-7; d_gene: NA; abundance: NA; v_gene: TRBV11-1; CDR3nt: TGTGCCAGCAGCAAAACCGGGGGAAGGGCCTCCTACGAGCAGTACTTC; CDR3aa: CASSKTGGRASYEQYF
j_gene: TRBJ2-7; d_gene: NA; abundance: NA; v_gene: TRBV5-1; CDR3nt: TGCGCCAGCAGCTTATCTGGGGACACTTACGAGCAGTACTTC; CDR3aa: CASSLSGDTYEQYF
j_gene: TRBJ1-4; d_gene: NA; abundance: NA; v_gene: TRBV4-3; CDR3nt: TGCGCCAGCAGCCTGTACGGGACTGATGCAACTAATGAAAAACTGTTTTTT; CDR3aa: CASSLYGTDATNEKLFF
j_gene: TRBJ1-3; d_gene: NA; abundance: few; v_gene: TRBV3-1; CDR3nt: TGTGCCAGCAGCCAAAGATCCTGGACTTCTGGAAACACCATATATTTT; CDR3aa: CASSQRSWTSGNTIYF